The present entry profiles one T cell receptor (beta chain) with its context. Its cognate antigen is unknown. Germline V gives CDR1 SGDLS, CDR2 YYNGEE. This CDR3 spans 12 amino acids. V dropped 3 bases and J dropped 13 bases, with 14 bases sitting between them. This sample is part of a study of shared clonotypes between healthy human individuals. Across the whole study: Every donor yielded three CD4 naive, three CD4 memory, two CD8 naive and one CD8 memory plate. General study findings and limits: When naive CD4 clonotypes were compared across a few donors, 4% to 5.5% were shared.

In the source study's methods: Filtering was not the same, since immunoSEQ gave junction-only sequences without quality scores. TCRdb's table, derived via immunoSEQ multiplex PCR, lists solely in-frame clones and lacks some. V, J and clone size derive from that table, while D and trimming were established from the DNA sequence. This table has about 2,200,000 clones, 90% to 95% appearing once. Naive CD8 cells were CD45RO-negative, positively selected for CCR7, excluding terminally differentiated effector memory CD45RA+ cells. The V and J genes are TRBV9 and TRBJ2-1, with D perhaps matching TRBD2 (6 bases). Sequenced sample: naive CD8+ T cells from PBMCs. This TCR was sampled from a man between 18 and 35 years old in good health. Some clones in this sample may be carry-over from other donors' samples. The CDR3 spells CASSDGLISQFF. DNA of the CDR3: TGTGCCAGCAGCGATGGACTAATCAGTCAGTTCTTC.